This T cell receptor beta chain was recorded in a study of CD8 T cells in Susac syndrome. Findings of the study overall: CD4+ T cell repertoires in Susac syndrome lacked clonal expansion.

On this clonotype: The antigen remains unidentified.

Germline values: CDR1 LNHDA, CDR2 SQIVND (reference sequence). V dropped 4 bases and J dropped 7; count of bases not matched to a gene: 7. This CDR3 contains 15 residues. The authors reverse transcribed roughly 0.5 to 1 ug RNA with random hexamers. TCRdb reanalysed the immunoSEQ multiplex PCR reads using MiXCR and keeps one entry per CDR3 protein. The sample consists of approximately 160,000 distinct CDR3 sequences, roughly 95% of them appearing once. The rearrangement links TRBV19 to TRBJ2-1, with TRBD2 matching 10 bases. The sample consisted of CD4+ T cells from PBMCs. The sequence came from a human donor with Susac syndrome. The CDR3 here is CASSRTSGGANEQFF. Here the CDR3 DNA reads TGTGCCAGTAGTAGAACCAGCGGGGGGGCTAATGAGCAGTTCTTC.